The next 21 T cell receptor beta chains were all read from a single sample in a study of vaccination effects on CD4 cells after COVID-19. At the end of around eleven days of culture, CD4+ T cells were isolated. Each participant was given two doses of one vaccine (BNT162b2 or mRNA-1273). These TCRs' antigens remain unknown. The protocol was immunoSEQ multiplex PCR, while the TCRdb copy is restricted to in-frame clones and leaves out a portion. This sample yields over 9,000 clones, of which roughly 80% are seen a single time; roughly a tenth belongs to the top ten. The sample here was CD4+ T cells from PBMCs cultured without peptide, taken after COVID-19 vaccination. Source of these receptors: a human donor who received a COVID-19 vaccine.

This clone has only one observation. In DNA form, the CDR3 reads TGTGCCTATCCAGGGGGCGCGGGGAACTATGGCTACACCTTC. Translating gives CAYPGGAGNYGYTF. The rearrangement joins TRBV30 to TRBJ1-2, with 8 bases lining up with TRBD1. The CDR3 loop spans 14 amino acids. V gave up 7 bases and J gave up 2 bases; unmatched junction bases: 9. In germline, CDR1 is GTSNPN, CDR2 SVGIG (reference sequence).

This clone was detected only a few times. V is TRBV27 and J is TRBJ1-5; TRBD1 matches at 9 bases. V was clipped by 8 bases and J by 4 bases; unmatched bases: 12. This CDR3 contains 16 residues. The V gene's germline CDR1 is MNHEY and CDR2 SMNVEV (reference sequence). DNA for the CDR3: TGTGCCAGCTCCGTAACCGGGACAGGGCCTAATCAGCCCCAGCATTTT. Its translation is CASSVTGTGPNQPQHF.

The V and J genes are TRBV11-2 and TRBJ2-2, with D tentatively TRBD1 (6 bases). The CDR3 has 16 residues. CDR1 and CDR2 from the germline V gene are SGHAT and FQNNGV. V was cut by 8 bases and J by 2 bases, with 18 bases left in between. The CDR3 DNA reads TGTGCCAGCGAAAGCCCAGGGGTTAAAAACACCGGGGAGCTGTTTTTT. Its translation: CASESPGVKNTGELFF.

The gene calls are TRBV2 and TRBJ2-7; D not certain. The ends were cut back, 2 bases at V and 5 bases at J, with 13 bases in the middle. The germline CDR1 and CDR2 sequences are SNHLY and FYNNEI. This CDR3 contains 14 residues. The CDR3, as DNA: TGTGCCAGCAGTGAATCTGCGGATTTCCACGAGCAGTACTTC. Amino acids: CASSESADFHEQYF. Supplemented by reference TRBV2 and TRBJ2-7, the full variable domain reads EPEVTQTPSHQVTQMGQEVILRCVPISNHLYFYWYRQILGQKVEFLVSFYNNEISEKSEIFDDQFSVERPDGSNFTLKIRSTKLEDSAMYFCASSESADFHEQYFGPGTRLTVT.

This chain uses TRBV7-9 with TRBJ1-4; possibly TRBD1 for D (5 bases). Germline CDR1 reads SEHNR; CDR2 reads FQNEAQ (reference sequence). The CDR3 is made up of 16 amino acids. Trimming took 5 bases from V and 5 from J, leaving 18 bases between them. CDR3 residues: CASSRLPQGTNEKLFF. The CDR3 bases are TGTGCCAGCAGCCGCCTCCCTCAGGGTACCAATGAAAAACTGTTTTTT.

The V call is TRBV29-1, the J call TRBJ2-1, with 7 nucleotides matching TRBD1. Per the germline V gene, CDR1 is SQVTM and CDR2 is ANQGSEA. Trimming took 6 bases from V and 7 from J; bases not matched to a gene: 6. The CDR3 has 12 amino acids. The CDR3 loop is CSVNRGRNEQFF. In nucleotides, the CDR3 is TGCAGCGTAAACAGGGGTCGGAATGAGCAGTTCTTC.

This clone has more than one count but fewer than ten. This chain links TRBV6-5 with TRBJ1-2; the D gene is possibly TRBD1 (5 bases). V lost 6 bases and J lost 5, with 10 bases in between. Germline V lookup: CDR1 MNHEY, CDR2 SVGAGI. This CDR3 is built from 12 residues. The CDR3 protein is CASSRQSYGYTF. CDR3 coding DNA: TGTGCCAGCAGCCGACAGTCGTATGGCTACACCTTC.

The rearrangement links TRBV10-3 to TRBJ1-2, with 8 bases matching TRBD1. Trimming cost V 3 bases and J 2 bases; bases outside gene matches: 2. The CDR3 is 14 residues long. Germline CDR1 is ENHRY and CDR2 is SYGVKD. This CDR3 reads CAISDWTGNYGYTF. The DNA for the CDR3 is TGTGCCATCAGTGACTGGACAGGGAACTATGGCTACACCTTC.

V gene TRBV2 combines with J gene TRBJ2-1; 7 bases agree with TRBD2. The V gene's germline CDR1 is SNHLY and CDR2 FYNNEI. This CDR3 is 16 amino acids long. The V segment lost 8 bases and the J segment 1 base; nucleotides outside the gene matches: 11. CDR3 DNA: TGTGCCAGCTTAGTTGAACGGCGGGGGTCCTACAATGAGCAGTTCTTC. Translated: CASLVERRGSYNEQFF.

This chain connects TRBV11-2 to TRBJ1-1; tentative D call: TRBD1 (5 bases). Germline CDR1 SGHAT, CDR2 FQNNGV. The CDR3 has 17 amino acids. Trimming stripped 0 bases from V and 0 bases from J, with 14 bases between. The CDR3 is CASSLDQVQALNTEAFF. The CDR3 DNA is TGTGCCAGCAGCTTAGATCAGGTACAGGCCCTGAACACTGAAGCTTTCTTT.

V and J are TRBV4-2 and TRBJ2-7; unclear D gene. There are 14 residues in the CDR3. CDR1 is LGHNA and CDR2 is YNFKEQ in the germline V gene. Trimming shortened V by 0 bases and J by 4 bases, and 10 bases separated the two germline ends. CDR3 DNA: TGTGCCAGCAGCCAAGAGGTCGGCAGGTACGAGCAGTACTTC. This encodes CASSQEVGRYEQYF.

The chain uses TRBV5-1 and TRBJ2-1, with 10 nucleotides matching TRBD2. Germline loops: CDR1 SGHRS, CDR2 YFSETQ. The V segment lost 0 bases and the J segment 0 bases; nucleotides outside the gene matches: 12. The CDR3 sequence is 20 residues long. CDR3 amino acids: CASSLGTLLAGVSSYNEQFF. The CDR3, as DNA: TGCGCCAGCAGCTTGGGAACCCTTCTAGCGGGGGTTAGCTCCTACAATGAGCAGTTCTTC. Full variable domain (outside the CDR3, taken from reference TRBV5-1 and TRBJ2-1): KAGVTQTPRYLIKTRGQQVTLSCSPISGHRSVSWYQQTPGQGLQFLFEYFSETQRNKGNFPGRFSGRQFSNSRSEMNVSTLELGDSALYLCASSLGTLLAGVSSYNEQFFGPGTRLTVL.

The V and J genes are TRBV5-1 and TRBJ1-2; 7 nucleotides line up with TRBD1. The CDR3 is 14 amino acids. J gave up 6 bases and V 4 bases, and 9 bases lay outside the gene matches. Per germline, CDR1 SGHRS and CDR2 YFSETQ. DNA for the CDR3: TGCGCCAGCAGCCGCACCGACAGGGTGGATGGCTACACCTTC. Its translation: CASSRTDRVDGYTF.

The CDR3 sequence: CSVRGGDGYTF. Here the CDR3 DNA reads TGCAGCGTTCGGGGCGGGGATGGCTACACCTTC. V usage is TRBV29-1 and J usage is TRBJ1-2, with a tentative D call TRBD1 (5 bases). Germline loops: CDR1 SQVTM, CDR2 ANQGSEA. With 5 bases removed from V and 6 bases from J, the gap between germline ends came to 10 bases. This CDR3 has 11 residues.

This clone was counted a few times. This sequence joins TRBV7-2 and TRBJ2-2, with D tentatively TRBD1 (5 bases). The CDR3 extends over 12 amino acids. V dropped 8 bases and J dropped 5 bases, with 9 bases sitting between them. Germline CDR1 SGHTA, CDR2 FQGNSA. CDR3 protein: CASCRETGELFF. The CDR3 coding sequence is TGTGCCAGCTGCAGGGAAACCGGGGAGCTGTTTTTT.

This sequence joins TRBV5-4 and TRBJ1-2, with 9 bases that match TRBD1. CDR1 and CDR2 from the germline V gene are SGHNT and YYREEE (reference sequence). This CDR3 spans 15 amino acids. After removal of 4 bases from V and 6 bases from J, the junction contained 10 bases not matched to a gene. CDR3 in amino acids: CASSQEQGALDGYTF. CDR3 DNA: TGTGCCAGCAGCCAAGAACAGGGGGCGCTTGATGGCTACACCTTC.

The V gene is TRBV5-6, the J gene TRBJ2-2, with D perhaps matching TRBD2 (6 bases). CDR3 length equals 17 residues. Germline CDR1 SGHDT, CDR2 YYEEEE. The germline V and J ends were trimmed by 3 bases and 2 bases, with 17 bases remaining between them. In DNA, the CDR3 is TGTGCCAGCAGCTCCACCCGACGGAGGGGAAACACCGGGGAGCTGTTTTTT. Its protein product is CASSSTRRRGNTGELFF.

This sequence joins TRBV11-2 and TRBJ1-2; D gene ambiguous. The germline gives CDR1 SGHAT, CDR2 FQNNGV. V was clipped by 2 bases and J by 3 bases, with 7 bases between them. CDR3 size: 13 residues. The chain's CDR3 is CASSLQVDYGYTF. Written as DNA, the CDR3 is TGTGCCAGCAGCTTACAGGTCGACTATGGCTACACCTTC.

V is TRBV5-4 and J is TRBJ2-2; TRBD1 matches 9 bases. The V gene end was trimmed by 0 bases and the J gene end by 7 bases; junction bases not matched to a gene: 10. This CDR3 is built from 17 residues. CDR1 and CDR2 (germline): SGHNT, YYREEE (reference sequence). The CDR3 spells CASSLVVGQGTNGELFF. CDR3 bases: TGTGCCAGCAGCTTGGTGGTAGGACAGGGGACAAACGGGGAGCTGTTTTTT.

In its sample, this clone was seen once. V usage is TRBV5-4 and J usage is TRBJ1-1; 9 bases fit TRBD1. The germline CDR1 and CDR2 sequences are SGHNT and YYREEE (reference sequence). The CDR3 is 18 amino acids. J was trimmed by 0 bases and V by 4 bases; bases with no gene match: 13. CDR3 loop: CASSPKGQGGAMNTEAFF. In DNA form, the CDR3 reads TGTGCCAGCAGCCCAAAGGGACAGGGAGGAGCTATGAACACTGAAGCTTTCTTT.

The chain couples TRBV4-1 to TRBJ1-1; 7 positions agree with TRBD1. This CDR3 comprises 17 residues. Germline trimming cut 4 bases from V and 0 bases from J; bases unmatched to any gene: 11. Germline CDR1 and CDR2: MGHRA and YSYEKL. The CDR3 DNA follows: TGCGCCAGCAGCCCTAGACAGGGATTAAAAATGAACACTGAAGCTTTCTTT. As protein: CASSPRQGLKMNTEAFF.